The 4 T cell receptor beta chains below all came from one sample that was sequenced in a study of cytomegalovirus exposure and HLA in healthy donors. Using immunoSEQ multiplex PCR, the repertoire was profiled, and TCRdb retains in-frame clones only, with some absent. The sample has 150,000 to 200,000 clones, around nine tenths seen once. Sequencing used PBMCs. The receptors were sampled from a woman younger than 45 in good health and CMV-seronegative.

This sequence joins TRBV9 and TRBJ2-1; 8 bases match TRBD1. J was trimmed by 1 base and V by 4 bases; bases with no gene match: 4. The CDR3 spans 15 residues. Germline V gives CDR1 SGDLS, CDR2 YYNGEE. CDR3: CASSLRDRSYNEQFF. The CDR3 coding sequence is TGTGCCAGCAGCTTGCGGGACAGGTCCTACAATGAGCAGTTCTTC.

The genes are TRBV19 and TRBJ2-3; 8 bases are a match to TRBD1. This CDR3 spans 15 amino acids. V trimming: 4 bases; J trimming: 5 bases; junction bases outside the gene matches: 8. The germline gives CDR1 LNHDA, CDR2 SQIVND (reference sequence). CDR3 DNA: TGTGCCAGTAGTACAGGCACCACAGGGGGAGATACGCAGTATTTT. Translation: CASSTGTTGGDTQYF. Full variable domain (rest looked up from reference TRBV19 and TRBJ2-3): DGGITQSPKYLFRKEGQNVTLSCEQNLNHDAMYWYRQDPGQGLRLIYYSQIVNDFQKGDIAEGYSVSREKKESFPLTVTSAQKNPTAFYLCASSTGTTGGDTQYFGPGTRLTVL.

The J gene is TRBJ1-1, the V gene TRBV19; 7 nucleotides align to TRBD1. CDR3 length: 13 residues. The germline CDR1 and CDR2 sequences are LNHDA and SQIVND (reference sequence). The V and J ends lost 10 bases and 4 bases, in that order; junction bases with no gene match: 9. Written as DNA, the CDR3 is TGTGCCACGGGGACAGCTCTCCCCACTGAAGCTTTCTTT. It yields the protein CATGTALPTEAFF.

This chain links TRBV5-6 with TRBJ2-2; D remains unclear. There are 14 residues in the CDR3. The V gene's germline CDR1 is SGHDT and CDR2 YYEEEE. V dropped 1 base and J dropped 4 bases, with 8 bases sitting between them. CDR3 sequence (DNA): TGTGCCAGCAGCTTGCCCAGGCCCACCGGGGAGCTGTTTTTT. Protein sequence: CASSLPRPTGELFF.